This T cell receptor (beta chain) was obtained from a study of T cell responses to AZD1222 COVID-19 vaccine. Study-wide results and limits: Receipt of two AZD1222 doses was followed by a rise in Spike-specific TCR breadth and depth. The span of vaccine-associated CD4 TCRs extended across spike, with dominance at 160-218 and 743-854. The donors showed a predominance of white British ancestry and of females, with possible underestimation of clonal diversity. Sampling captured repertoires only after the peak T cell response.

The CDR3 contains 15 residues. Only in-frame clones appear in the TCRdb table, and some are missing; sequencing was by immunoSEQ multiplex PCR. The repertoire holds more than 95,000 clones, with 75% to 90% as singletons. Remarks on this clone: Its specificity is not known.

Sequencing was performed on peripheral blood, taken 28 days after the second AZD1222 dose. V usage is TRBV21-1 and J usage is TRBJ2-7; the table's D gene call, TRBD1, was not cross checked with the DNA. TRBV21-1 is marked as a pseudogene. This TCR derives from an adult who received the AZD1222 COVID-19 vaccine. The CDR3: CASSKGEGAHREQYF. For the CDR3, the DNA is TGTGCCAGCAGCAAAGGCGAGGGGGCGCACCGGGAGCAGTACTTC.